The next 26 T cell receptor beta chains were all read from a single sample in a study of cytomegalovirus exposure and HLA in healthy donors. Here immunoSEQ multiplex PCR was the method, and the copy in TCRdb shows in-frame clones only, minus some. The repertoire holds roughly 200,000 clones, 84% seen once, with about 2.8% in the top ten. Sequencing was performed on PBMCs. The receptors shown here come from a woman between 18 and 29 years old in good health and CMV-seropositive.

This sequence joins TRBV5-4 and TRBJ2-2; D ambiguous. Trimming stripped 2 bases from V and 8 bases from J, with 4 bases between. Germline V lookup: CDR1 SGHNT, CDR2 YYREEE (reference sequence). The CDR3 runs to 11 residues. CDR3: CASSFTGELFF. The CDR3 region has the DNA TGTGCCAGCAGCTTCACAGGGGAGCTGTTTTTT.

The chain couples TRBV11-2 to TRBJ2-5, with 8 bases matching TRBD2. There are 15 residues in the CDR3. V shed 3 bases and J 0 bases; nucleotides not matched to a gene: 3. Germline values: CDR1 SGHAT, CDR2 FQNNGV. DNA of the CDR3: TGTGCCAGCAGCTTCGCAGCGGGGGACCAAGAGACCCAGTACTTC. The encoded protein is CASSFAAGDQETQYF.

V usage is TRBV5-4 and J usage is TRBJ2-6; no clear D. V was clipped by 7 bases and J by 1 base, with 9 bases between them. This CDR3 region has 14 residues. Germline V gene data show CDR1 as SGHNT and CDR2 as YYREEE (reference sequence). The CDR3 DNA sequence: TGTGCCAGCCATTTCGGTTCTGGGGCCAACGTCCTGACTTTC. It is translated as CASHFGSGANVLTF.

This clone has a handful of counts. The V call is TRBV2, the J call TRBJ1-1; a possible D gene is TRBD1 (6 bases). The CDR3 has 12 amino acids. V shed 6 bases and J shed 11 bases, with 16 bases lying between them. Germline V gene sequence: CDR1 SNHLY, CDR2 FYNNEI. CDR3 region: CASRPGGLDAFF. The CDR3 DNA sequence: TGTGCCAGCAGACCCGGGGGGCTTGACGCTTTCTTT.

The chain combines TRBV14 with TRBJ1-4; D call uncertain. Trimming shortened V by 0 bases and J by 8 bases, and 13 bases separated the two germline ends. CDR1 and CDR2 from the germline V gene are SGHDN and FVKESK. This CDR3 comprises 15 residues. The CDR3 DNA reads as TGTGCCAGCAGCCAAGACGGAGCGATGGAGGAAAAACTGTTTTTT. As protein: CASSQDGAMEEKLFF.

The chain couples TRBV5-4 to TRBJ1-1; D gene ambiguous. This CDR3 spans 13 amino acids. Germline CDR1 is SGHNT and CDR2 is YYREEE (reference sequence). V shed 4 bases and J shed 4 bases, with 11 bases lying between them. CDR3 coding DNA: TGTGCCAGCAGCGCCGGTGATGGCACTGAAGCTTTCTTT. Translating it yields CASSAGDGTEAFF.

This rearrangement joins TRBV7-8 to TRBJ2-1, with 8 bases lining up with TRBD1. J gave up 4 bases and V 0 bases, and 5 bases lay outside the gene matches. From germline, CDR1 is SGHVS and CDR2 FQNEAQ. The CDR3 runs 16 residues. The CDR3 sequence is CASSLAGTGPYNEQFF. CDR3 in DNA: TGTGCCAGCAGCTTAGCGGGGACAGGACCATACAATGAGCAGTTCTTC.

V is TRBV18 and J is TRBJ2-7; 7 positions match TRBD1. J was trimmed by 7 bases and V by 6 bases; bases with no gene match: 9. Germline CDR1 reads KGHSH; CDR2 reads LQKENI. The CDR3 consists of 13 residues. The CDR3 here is CASSPTGSKEQYF. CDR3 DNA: TGTGCCAGCTCCCCGACAGGGAGTAAGGAGCAGTACTTC.

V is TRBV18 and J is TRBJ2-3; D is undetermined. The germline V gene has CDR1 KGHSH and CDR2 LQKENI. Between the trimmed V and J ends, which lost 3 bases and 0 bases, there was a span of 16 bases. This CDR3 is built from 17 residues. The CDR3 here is CASSPVRSNSSTDTQYF. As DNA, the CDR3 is TGTGCCAGCTCACCGGTTCGCTCGAACTCTAGCACAGATACGCAGTATTTT.

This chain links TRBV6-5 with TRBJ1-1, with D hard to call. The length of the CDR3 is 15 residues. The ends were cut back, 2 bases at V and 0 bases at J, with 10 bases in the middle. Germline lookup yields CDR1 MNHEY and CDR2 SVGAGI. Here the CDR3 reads CASSYTREMNTEAFF. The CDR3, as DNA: TGTGCCAGCAGTTACACCCGAGAGATGAACACTGAAGCTTTCTTT.

The CDR3 DNA reads as TGTGCCAGCAGCTTGGGGAGGGGTTCACCCCTCCACTTT. It is translated as CASSLGRGSPLHF. The chain uses TRBV5-6 and TRBJ1-6; possible D gene TRBD1, 5 bases. Germline assignment: CDR1 SGHDT and CDR2 YYEEEE. V was cut by 0 bases and J by 9 bases, with 7 bases left in between. The CDR3 is made up of 13 amino acids.

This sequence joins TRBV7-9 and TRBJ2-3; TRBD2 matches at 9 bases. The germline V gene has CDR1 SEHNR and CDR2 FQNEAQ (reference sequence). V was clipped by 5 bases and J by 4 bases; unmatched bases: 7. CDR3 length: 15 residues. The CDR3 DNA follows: TGTGCCAGCAGCCCCCTAGCGGGGAGGTCAGATACGCAGTATTTT. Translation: CASSPLAGRSDTQYF. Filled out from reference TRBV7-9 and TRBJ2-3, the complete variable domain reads DTGVSQNPRHKITKRGQNVTFRCDPISEHNRLYWYRQTLGQGPEFLTYFQNEAQLEKSRLLSDRFSAERPKGSFSTLEIQRTEQGDSAMYLCASSPLAGRSDTQYFGPGTRLTVL.

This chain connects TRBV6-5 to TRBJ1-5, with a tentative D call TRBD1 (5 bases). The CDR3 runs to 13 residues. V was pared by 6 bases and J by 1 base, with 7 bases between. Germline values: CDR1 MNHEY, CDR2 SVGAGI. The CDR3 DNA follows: TGTGCCAGCAGGGACAAAAGCAATCAGCCCCAGCATTTT. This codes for CASRDKSNQPQHF.

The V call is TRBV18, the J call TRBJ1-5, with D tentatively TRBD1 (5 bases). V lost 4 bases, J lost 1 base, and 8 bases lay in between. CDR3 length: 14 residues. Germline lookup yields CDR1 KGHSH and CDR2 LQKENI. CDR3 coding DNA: TGTGCCAGCTCACGTCAGGGAAGCAATCAGCCCCAGCATTTT. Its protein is CASSRQGSNQPQHF.

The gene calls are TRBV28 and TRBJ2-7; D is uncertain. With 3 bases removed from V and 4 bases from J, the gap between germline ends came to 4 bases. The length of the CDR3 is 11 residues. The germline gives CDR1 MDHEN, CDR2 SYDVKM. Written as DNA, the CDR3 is TGTGCCAGCAGTTTTCGGTACGAGCAGTACTTC. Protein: CASSFRYEQYF.

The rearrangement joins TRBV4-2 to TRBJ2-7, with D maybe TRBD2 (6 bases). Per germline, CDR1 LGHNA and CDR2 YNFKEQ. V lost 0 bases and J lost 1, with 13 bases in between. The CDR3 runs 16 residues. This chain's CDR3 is CASSQDVGGSSYEQYF. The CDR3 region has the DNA TGTGCCAGCAGCCAAGACGTTGGGGGGTCATCCTACGAGCAGTACTTC.

The CDR3: CASSLGSTDTQYF. DNA for the CDR3: TGTGCCAGCAGCCTAGGAAGCACAGATACGCAGTATTTT. The chain combines TRBV7-3 with TRBJ2-3; D unclear. This CDR3 has 13 residues. Germline CDR1 and CDR2: SGHTA and FQGTGA. Trimming shortened V by 5 bases and J by 0 bases, and 6 bases separated the two germline ends.

CDR3: CASSRGTGVQETQYF. CDR3 DNA: TGTGCCAGCAGCCGCGGGACAGGGGTCCAAGAGACCCAGTACTTC. The rearrangement links TRBV27 to TRBJ2-5, with 10 bases matching TRBD1. Germline V lookup: CDR1 MNHEY, CDR2 SMNVEV (reference sequence). The CDR3 consists of 15 residues. Trimming cost V 6 bases and J 1 base; bases outside gene matches: 5.

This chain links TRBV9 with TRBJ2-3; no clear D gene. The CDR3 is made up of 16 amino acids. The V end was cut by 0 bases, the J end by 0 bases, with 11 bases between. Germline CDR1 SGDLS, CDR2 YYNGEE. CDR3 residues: CASSVGSTHSTDTQYF. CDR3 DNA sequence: TGTGCCAGCAGCGTAGGGTCGACTCACAGCACAGATACGCAGTATTTT. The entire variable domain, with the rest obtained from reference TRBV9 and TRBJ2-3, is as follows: DSGVTQTPKHLITATGQRVTLRCSPRSGDLSVYWYQQSLDQGLQFLIQYYNGEERAKGNILERFSAQQFPDLHSELNLSSLELGDSALYFCASSVGSTHSTDTQYFGPGTRLTVL.

CDR3 sequence reads: CASSYYGQGARGYTF. DNA of the CDR3: TGTGCCAGCAGTTACTATGGACAGGGGGCGCGGGGCTACACCTTC. This chain connects TRBV6-5 to TRBJ1-2; TRBD1 aligns across 11 bases. Per germline, CDR1 MNHEY and CDR2 SVGAGI. This CDR3 is 15 amino acids long. After removal of 1 base from V and 8 bases from J, the junction contained 6 bases not matched to a gene.

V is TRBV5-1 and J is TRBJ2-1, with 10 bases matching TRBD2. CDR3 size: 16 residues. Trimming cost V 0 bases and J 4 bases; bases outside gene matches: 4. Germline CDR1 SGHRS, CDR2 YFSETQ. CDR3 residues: CASSLAPAGGYNEQFF. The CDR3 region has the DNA TGCGCCAGCAGCTTGGCCCCAGCGGGGGGGTACAATGAGCAGTTCTTC.

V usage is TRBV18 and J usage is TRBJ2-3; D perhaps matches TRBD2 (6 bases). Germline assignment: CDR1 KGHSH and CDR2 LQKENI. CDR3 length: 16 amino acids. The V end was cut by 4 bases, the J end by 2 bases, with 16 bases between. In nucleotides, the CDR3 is TGTGCCAGCTCACGGCGAGGGACTGACCCCACAGATACGCAGTATTTT. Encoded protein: CASSRRGTDPTDTQYF.

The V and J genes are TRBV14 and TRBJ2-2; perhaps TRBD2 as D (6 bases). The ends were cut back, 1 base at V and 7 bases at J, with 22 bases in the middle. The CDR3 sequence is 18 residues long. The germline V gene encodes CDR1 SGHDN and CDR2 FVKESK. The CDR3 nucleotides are TGTGCCAGCAGCCAAGGCCCTCCTCTGTTTGGCGGGGTCGGGGAGCTGTTTTTT. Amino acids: CASSQGPPLFGGVGELFF.

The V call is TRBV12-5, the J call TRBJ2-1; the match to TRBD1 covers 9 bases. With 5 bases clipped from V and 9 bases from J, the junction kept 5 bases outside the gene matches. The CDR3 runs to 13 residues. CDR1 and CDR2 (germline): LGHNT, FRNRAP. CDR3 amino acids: CASGPDRGGEQFF. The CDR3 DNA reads TGTGCTAGTGGTCCGGACAGGGGTGGTGAGCAGTTCTTC.

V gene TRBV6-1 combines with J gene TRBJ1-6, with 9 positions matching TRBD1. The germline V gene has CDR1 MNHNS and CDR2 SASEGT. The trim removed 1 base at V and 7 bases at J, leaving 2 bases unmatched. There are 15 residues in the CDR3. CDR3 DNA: TGTGCCAGCAGTGAAGTGGGACAGGGAAATTCACCCCTCCACTTT. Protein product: CASSEVGQGNSPLHF.

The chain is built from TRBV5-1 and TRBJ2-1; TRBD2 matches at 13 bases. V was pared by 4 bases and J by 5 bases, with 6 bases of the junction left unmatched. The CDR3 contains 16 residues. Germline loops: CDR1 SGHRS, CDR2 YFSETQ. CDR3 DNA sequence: TGCGCCAGCAGCCCCAGGACTAGCGGGGGAAACAATGAGCAGTTCTTC. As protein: CASSPRTSGGNNEQFF.